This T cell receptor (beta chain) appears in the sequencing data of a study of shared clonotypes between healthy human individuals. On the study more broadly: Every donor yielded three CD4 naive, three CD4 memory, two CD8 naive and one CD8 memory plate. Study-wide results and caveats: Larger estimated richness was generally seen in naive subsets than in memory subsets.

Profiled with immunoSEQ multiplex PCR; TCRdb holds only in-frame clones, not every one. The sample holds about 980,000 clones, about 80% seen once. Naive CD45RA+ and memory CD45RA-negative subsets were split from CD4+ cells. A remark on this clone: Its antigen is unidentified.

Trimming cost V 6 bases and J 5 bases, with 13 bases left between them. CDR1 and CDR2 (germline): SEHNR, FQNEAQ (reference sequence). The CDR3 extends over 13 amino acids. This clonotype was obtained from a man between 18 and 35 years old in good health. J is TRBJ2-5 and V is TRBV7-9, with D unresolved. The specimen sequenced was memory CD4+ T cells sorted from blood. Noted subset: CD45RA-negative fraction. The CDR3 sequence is CASSRNWAETQYF. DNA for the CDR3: TGTGCCAGCAGTCGTAATTGGGCGGAGACCCAGTACTTC. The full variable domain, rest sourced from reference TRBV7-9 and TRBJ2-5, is DTGVSQNPRHKITKRGQNVTFRCDPISEHNRLYWYRQTLGQGPEFLTYFQNEAQLEKSRLLSDRFSAERPKGSFSTLEIQRTEQGDSAMYLCASSRNWAETQYFGPGTRLLVL.